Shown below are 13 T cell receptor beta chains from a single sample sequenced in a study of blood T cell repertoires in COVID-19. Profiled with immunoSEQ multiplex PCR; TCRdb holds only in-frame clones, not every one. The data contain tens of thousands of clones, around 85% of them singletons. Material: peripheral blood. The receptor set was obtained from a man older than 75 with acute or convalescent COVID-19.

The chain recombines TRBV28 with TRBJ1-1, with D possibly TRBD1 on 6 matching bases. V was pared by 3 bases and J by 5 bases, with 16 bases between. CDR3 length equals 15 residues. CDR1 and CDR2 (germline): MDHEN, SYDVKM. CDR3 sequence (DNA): TGTGCCAGCAGTTTCACCGTACAGGGAAGGACTGAAGCTTTCTTT. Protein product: CASSFTVQGRTEAFF.

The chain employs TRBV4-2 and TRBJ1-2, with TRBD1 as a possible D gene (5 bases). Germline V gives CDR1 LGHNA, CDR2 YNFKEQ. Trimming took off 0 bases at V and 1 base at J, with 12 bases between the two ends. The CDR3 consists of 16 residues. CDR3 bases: TGTGCCAGCAGCCAAGATCGGGCAGGGAATAACTATGGCTACACCTTC. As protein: CASSQDRAGNNYGYTF.

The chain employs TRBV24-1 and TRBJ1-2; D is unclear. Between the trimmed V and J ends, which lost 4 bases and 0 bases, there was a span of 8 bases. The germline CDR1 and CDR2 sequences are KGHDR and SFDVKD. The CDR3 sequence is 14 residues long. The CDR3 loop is CATSDPPANYGYTF. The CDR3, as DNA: TGTGCCACCAGTGACCCCCCAGCTAACTATGGCTACACCTTC.

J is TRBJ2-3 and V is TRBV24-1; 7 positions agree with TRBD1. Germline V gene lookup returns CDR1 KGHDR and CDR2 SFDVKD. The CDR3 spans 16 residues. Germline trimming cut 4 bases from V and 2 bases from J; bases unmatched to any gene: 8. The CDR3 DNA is TGTGCCACCAGTGACCCTAGACAGGGATTCACAGATACGCAGTATTTT. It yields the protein CATSDPRQGFTDTQYF.

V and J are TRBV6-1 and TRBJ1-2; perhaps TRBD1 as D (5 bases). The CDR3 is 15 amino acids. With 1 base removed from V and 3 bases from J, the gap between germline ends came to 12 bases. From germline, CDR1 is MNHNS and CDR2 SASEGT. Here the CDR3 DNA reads TGTGCCAGCAGTGAAGGGTTTGGGGCGGACTATGGCTACACCTTC. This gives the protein CASSEGFGADYGYTF.

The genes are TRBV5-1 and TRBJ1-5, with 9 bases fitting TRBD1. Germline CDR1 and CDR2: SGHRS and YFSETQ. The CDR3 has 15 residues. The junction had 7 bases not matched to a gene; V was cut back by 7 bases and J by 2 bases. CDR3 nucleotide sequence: TGCGCCAGCCGCGCGGGACAGGGAGGCAATCAGCCCCAGCATTTT. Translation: CASRAGQGGNQPQHF.

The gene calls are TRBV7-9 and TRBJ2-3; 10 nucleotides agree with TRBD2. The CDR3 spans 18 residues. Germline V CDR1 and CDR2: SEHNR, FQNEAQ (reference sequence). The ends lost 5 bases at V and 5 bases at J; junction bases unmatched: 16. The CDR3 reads CASSPSTAGSGRIDTQYF. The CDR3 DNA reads TGTGCCAGCAGCCCCTCCACCGCGGGTAGCGGGAGGATAGATACGCAGTATTTT.

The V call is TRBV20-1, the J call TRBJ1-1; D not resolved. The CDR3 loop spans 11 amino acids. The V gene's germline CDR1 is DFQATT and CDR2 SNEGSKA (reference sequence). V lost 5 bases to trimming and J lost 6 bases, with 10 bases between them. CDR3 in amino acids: CSAGEGSEAFF. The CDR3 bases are TGCAGTGCTGGGGAGGGATCTGAAGCTTTCTTT.

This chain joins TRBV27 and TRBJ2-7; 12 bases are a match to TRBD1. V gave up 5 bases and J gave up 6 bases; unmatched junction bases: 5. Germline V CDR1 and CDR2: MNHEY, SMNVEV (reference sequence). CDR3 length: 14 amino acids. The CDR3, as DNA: TGTGCCAGCAGTCCTCGGGACAGGGGGCCCGAGCAGTACTTC. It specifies CASSPRDRGPEQYF.

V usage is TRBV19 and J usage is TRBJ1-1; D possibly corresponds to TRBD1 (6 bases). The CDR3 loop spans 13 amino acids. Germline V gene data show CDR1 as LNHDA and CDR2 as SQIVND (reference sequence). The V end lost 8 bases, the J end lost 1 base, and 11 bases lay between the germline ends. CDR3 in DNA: TGTGCCAGTGGGGAGGGGGAGAACACTGAAGCTTTCTTT. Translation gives CASGEGENTEAFF.

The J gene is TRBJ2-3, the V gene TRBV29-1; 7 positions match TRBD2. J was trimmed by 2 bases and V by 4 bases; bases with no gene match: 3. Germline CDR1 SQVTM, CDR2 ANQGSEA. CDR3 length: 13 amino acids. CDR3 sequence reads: CSVGSGFTDTQYF. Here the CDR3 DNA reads TGCAGCGTTGGTAGCGGGTTCACAGATACGCAGTATTTT.

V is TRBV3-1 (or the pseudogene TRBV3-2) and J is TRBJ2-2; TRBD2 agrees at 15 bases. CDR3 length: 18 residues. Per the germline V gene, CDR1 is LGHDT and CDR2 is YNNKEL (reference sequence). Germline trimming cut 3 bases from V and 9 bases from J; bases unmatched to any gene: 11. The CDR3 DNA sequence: TGTGCCAGCAGCCACTATTCCCAGGGACTAGCGGGAGGTAGGGAGCTGTTTTTT. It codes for CASSHYSQGLAGGRELFF.

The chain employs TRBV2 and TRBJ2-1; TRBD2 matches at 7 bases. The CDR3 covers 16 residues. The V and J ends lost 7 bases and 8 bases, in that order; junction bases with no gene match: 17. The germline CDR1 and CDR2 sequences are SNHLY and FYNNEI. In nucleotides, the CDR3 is TGTGCCAGCACCGAGTCGGCGGGAGCCCGTACTCATGAGCAGTTCTTC. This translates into CASTESAGARTHEQFF.